A single TCR beta chain is shown here with its context. The assay was immunoSEQ multiplex PCR, and TCRdb's table has in-frame clones only and misses some. The data contain a few hundred thousand clones, approximately 88% of them seen just once; the ten biggest clones take up about 4.7%. The data are from a study of blood T cell repertoires in COVID-19. Unmatched junction bases numbered 18, after V lost 11 bases and J lost 0 bases. CDR1 and CDR2 from the germline V gene are ENHRY and SYGVKD. This CDR3 contains 17 residues. The sequenced sample consisted of PBMCs or T cells enriched from blood (not recorded which). This TCR came from a man aged 25-40 years who had recovered from COVID-19. This sequence joins TRBV10-3 and TRBJ1-2, with TRBD1 identical over 7 bases. CDR3 sequence (DNA): TGTGCCCTCTCAACGGCCCAGACAGGGAGAGCTAACTATGGCTACACCTTC. It encodes CALSTAQTGRANYGYTF.